This is a list of T cell receptor beta chains from one sample in a study of CD8+ T cells in alopecia areata. Sequencing was performed with immunoSEQ multiplex PCR; in TCRdb, only in-frame clones are kept and a portion is missing. The data contain some 120,000 clones, roughly 50% of them singletons. The sequencing sample was made of NKG2D-low CD8+ T cells sorted from blood. The receptors were sampled from a human donor with alopecia areata. Each CDR3 is given with its conserved first and last residue. D genes are given only for firm matches. Size is omitted from some rows. Given values are once, few, many or a class for expanded clones.

J	D	V	size	CDR3	DNA
TRBJ2-3	.	TRBV29-1	few	CSVETDTQYF	TGCAGCGTTGAGACAGATACGCAGTATTTT
TRBJ2-3	.	TRBV29-1	.	CSVVVQDADTQYF	TGCAGCGTTGTGGTACAGGACGCAGATACGCAGTATTTT
TRBJ2-3	.	TRBV30	.	CAWGTDTQYF	TGTGCCTGGGGCACAGATACGCAGTATTTT
TRBJ2-3	TRBD2	TRBV2	once	CASPGGESTDTQYF	TGTGCCAGCCCCGGGGGGGAAAGCACAGATACGCAGTATTTT
TRBJ2-7	.	TRBV7-9	.	CASSRSTTAYEQYF	TGTGCCAGCAGTCGCTCCACCACAGCCTACGAGCAGTACTTC
TRBJ2-5	.	TRBV13	.	CASSPGMRVETQYF	TGTGCCAGCAGCCCGGGCATGCGGGTAGAGACCCAGTACTTC
TRBJ2-7	.	TRBV6-6	few	CASSQESDEQYF	TGTGCCAGCAGCCAAGAGTCGGACGAGCAGTACTTC
TRBJ2-1	TRBD1	TRBV29-1	.	CSVEVDRGMNEQFF	TGCAGCGTTGAGGTGGACAGGGGAATGAATGAGCAGTTCTTC
TRBJ2-5	.	TRBV14	.	CASSQGTTKRGTQYF	TGTGCCAGCAGCCAGGGTACCACCAAAAGAGGGACCCAGTACTTC
TRBJ1-2	.	TRBV29-1	.	CSVDQGRGYTF	TGCAGCGTTGACCAGGGCCGTGGCTACACCTTC
TRBJ2-7	TRBD1	TRBV29-1	.	CSVETGASLEQYF	TGCAGCGTTGAGACAGGGGCTAGCCTCGAGCAGTACTTC